The present T cell receptor (beta chain) was sequenced within a study of cytomegalovirus exposure and HLA in healthy donors. Study background: Within the Caucasian-associated ancestry cluster were roughly 82% of the approximately 400 genotyped donors. Study-wide results and limits: Most TCR sequences were seen very rarely across donors, but some public TCRs occurred in many. Across donors, presence/absence analyses took sequencing depth to be roughly uniform.

This PCR relied on a set of 60 Vbeta primers and 13 Jbeta primers. Sequenced by immunoSEQ multiplex PCR; TCRdb stores in-frame clones only, minus some. Among about 99,000 clones listed, around 77% were seen once. Of note for this clone: The antigen remains undetermined.

The CDR3 has 14 amino acids. The ends were cut back, 3 bases at V and 5 bases at J, with 10 bases in the middle. Germline CDR1 LNHDA, CDR2 SQIVND (reference sequence). V usage is TRBV19 and J usage is TRBJ1-4; no definite D call. The origin of this receptor is a man aged 50 to 59 in good health and CMV-seropositive. The sequenced material came from PBMCs. The CDR3 coding sequence is TGTGCCAGTAGTATTTTCTCGGGAAATGAAAAACTGTTTTTT. Translating gives CASSIFSGNEKLFF.